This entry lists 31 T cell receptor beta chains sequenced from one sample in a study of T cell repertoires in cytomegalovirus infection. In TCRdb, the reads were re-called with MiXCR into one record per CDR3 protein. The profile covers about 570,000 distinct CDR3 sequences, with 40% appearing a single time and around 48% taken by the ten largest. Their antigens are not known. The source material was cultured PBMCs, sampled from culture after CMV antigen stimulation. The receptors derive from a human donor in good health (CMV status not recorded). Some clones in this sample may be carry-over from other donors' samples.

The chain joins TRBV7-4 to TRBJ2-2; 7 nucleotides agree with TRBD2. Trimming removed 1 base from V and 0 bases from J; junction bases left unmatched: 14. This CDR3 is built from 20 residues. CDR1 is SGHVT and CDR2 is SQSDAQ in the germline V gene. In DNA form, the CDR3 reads TGTGCCAGCAGCTTAGGTTTCGGTGGCGAGCGGGGTTCGAACACCGGGGAGCTGTTTTTT. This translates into CASSLGFGGERGSNTGELFF.

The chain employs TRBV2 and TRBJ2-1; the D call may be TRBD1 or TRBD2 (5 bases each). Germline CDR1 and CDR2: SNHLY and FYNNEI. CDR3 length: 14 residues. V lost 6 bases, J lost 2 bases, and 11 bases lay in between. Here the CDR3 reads CASRKGPTYNEQFF. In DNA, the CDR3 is TGTGCCAGCAGGAAGGGACCTACCTACAATGAGCAGTTCTTC.

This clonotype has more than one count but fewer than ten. This chain's CDR3 is CASSPTGLFTDTQYF. The CDR3, as DNA: TGTGCCAGCAGCCCCACGGGGTTGTTCACAGATACGCAGTATTTT. This chain links TRBV7-8 with TRBJ2-3; perhaps TRBD2 as D (5 bases). V dropped 5 bases and J dropped 2 bases, with 14 bases sitting between them. Germline CDR1 reads SGHVS; CDR2 reads FQNEAQ. The CDR3 is made up of 15 amino acids.

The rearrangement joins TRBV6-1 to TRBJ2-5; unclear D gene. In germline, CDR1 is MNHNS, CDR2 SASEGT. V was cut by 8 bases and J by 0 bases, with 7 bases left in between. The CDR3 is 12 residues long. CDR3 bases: TGTGCCAGCGGAAGGTACCAAGAGACCCAGTACTTC. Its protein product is CASGRYQETQYF.

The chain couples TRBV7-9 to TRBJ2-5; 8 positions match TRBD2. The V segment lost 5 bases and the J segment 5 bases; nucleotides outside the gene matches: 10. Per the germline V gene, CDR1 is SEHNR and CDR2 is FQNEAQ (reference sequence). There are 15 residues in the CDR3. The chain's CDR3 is CASSAGGPSGETQYF. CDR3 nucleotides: TGTGCCAGCAGCGCGGGGGGCCCCTCCGGTGAGACCCAGTACTTC.

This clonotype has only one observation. The CDR3 protein is CASGSGTASTDTQYF. The CDR3 nucleotides are TGTGCTAGTGGTTCCGGGACAGCCAGCACAGATACGCAGTATTTT. The V and J genes are TRBV12-5 and TRBJ2-3, with TRBD1 matching 7 bases. The CDR3 covers 15 residues. Trimming removed 4 bases from V and 0 bases from J; junction bases left unmatched: 4. CDR1 and CDR2 (germline): LGHNT, FRNRAP.

CDR3 DNA sequence: TGTGCCAGCAGCTTAGAGATTGGACTAGCGGGAGGGCCCTGGTTCTTC. Translation gives CASSLEIGLAGGPWFF. The chain is built from TRBV7-2 and TRBJ2-1; TRBD2 aligns across 15 bases. The junction had 10 bases not matched to a gene; V was cut back by 1 base and J by 15 bases. The CDR3 loop spans 16 amino acids. Germline V gives CDR1 SGHTA, CDR2 FQGNSA. Together with reference TRBV7-2 and TRBJ2-1, the CDR3 gives the full variable domain: GAGVSQSPSNKVTEKGKDVELRCDPISGHTALYWYRQSLGQGLEFLIYFQGNSAPDKSGLPSDRFSAERTGGSVSTLTIQRTQQEDSAVYLCASSLEIGLAGGPWFFGPGTRLTVL.

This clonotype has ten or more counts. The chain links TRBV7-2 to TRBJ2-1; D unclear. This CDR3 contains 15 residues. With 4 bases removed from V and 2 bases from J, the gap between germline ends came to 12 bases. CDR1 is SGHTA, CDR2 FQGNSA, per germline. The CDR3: CASSSIVSPYNEQFF. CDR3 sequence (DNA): TGTGCCAGCAGCTCTATAGTATCACCCTACAATGAGCAGTTCTTC.

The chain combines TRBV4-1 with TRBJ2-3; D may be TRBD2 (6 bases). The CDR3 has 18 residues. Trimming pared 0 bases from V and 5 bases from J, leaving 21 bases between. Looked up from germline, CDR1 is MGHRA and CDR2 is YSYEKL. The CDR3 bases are TGCGCCAGCAGCCAAGATCTCACACTAGCCGGTCTGGAAGATACGCAGTATTTT. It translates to CASSQDLTLAGLEDTQYF.

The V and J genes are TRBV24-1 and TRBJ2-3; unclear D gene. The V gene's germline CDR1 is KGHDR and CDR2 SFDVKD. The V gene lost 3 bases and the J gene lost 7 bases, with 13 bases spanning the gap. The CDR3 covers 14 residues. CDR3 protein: CATSDNGPVNTQYF. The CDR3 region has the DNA TGTGCCACCAGTGATAATGGACCAGTGAATACGCAGTATTTT.

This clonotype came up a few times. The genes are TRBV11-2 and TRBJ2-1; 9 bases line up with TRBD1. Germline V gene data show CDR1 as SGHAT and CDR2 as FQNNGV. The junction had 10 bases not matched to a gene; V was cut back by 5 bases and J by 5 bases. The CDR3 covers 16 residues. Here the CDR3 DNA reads TGTGCCAGCAGCACTTACAGGGGGCGATCCAACAATGAGCAGTTCTTC. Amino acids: CASSTYRGRSNNEQFF.

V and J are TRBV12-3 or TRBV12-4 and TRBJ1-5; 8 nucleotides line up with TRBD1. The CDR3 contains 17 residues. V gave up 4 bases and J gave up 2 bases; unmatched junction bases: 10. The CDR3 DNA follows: TGTGCCAGCAGTTCGTGGACAGGGAGGTTTGGCAATCAGCCCCAGCATTTT. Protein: CASSSWTGRFGNQPQHF.

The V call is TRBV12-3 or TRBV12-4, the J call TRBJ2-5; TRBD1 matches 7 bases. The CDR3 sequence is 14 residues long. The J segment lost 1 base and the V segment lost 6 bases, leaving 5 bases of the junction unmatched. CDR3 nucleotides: TGTGCCAGCAGGGGGACAGCTACCCAAGAGACCCAGTACTTC. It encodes CASRGTATQETQYF.

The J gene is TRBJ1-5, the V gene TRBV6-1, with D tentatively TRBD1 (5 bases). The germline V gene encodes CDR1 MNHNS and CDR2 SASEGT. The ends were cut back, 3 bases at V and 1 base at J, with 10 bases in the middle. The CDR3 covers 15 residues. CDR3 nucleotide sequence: TGTGCCAGCAGTGACCGGGGGGGAAGCAATCAGCCCCAGCATTTT. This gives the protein CASSDRGGSNQPQHF.

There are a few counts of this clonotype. The CDR3 is CASSPGQGVGNQPQHF. The CDR3 region has the DNA TGTGCCAGCAGCCCTGGACAGGGTGTCGGCAATCAGCCCCAGCATTTT. V and J are TRBV11-1 and TRBJ1-5; 8 bases agree with TRBD1. CDR1 is SGHAT, CDR2 FQDESV, per germline (reference sequence). The trim removed 5 bases at V and 2 bases at J, leaving 8 bases unmatched. The CDR3 length is 16 residues.

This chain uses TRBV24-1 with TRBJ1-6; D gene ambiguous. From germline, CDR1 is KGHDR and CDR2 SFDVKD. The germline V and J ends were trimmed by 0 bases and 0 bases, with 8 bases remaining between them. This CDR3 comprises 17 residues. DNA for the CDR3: TGTGCCACCAGTGATTTGGCAGGAAGCTCCTATAATTCACCCCTCCACTTT. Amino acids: CATSDLAGSSYNSPLHF.

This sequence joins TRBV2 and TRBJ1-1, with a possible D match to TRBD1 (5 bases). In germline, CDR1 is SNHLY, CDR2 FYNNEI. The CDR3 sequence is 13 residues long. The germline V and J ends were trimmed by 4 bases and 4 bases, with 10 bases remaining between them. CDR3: CASSVGRATEAFF. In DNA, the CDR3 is TGTGCCAGCAGTGTGGGCAGGGCCACTGAAGCTTTCTTT.

CDR3 DNA: TGTGCCAGCAGCTTAGCGTGGGGCTCCCATAAATACAATGAGCAGTTCTTC. It translates to CASSLAWGSHKYNEQFF. The genes are TRBV7-9 and TRBJ2-1, with TRBD1 as a possible D gene (5 bases). The CDR3 runs 17 residues. V gave up 0 bases and J gave up 4 bases, with 16 bases separating them. The germline V gene encodes CDR1 SEHNR and CDR2 FQNEAQ (reference sequence).

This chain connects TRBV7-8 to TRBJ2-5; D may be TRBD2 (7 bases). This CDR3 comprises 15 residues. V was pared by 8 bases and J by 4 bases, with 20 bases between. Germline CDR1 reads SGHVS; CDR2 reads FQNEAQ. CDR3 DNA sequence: TGTGCCAGCGGAGGGGGGTACGGGGGGTCAGAGACCCAGTACTTC. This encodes CASGGGYGGSETQYF.

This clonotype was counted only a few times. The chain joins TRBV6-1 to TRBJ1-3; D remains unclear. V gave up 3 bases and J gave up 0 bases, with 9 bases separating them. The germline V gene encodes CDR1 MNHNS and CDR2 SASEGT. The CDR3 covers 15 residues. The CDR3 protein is CASSEAEPSGNTIYF. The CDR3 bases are TGTGCCAGCAGTGAGGCAGAGCCCTCTGGAAACACCATATATTTT.

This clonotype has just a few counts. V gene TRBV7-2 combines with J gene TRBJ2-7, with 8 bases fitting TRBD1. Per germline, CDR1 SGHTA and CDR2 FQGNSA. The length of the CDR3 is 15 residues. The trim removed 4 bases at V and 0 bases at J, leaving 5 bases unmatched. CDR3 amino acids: CASSSGQATSYEQYF. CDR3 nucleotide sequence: TGTGCCAGCAGCTCGGGACAGGCGACCTCCTACGAGCAGTACTTC.

CDR3 coding DNA: TGTGCCAGCAGCTTTAGAGCTAGCGGGGTGAACACCGGGGAGCTGTTTTTT. As protein: CASSFRASGVNTGELFF. This chain links TRBV11-2 with TRBJ2-2, with 9 positions matching TRBD2. Germline CDR1 is SGHAT and CDR2 is FQNNGV. This CDR3 is built from 17 residues. V shed 3 bases, J shed 1 base, and the junction held 6 bases outside the gene matches.

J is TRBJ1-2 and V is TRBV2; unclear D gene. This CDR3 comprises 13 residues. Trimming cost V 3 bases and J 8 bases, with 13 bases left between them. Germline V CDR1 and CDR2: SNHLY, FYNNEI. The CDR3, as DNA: TGTGCCAGCAGTGAGCTTCGGCTGGTGGGCTACACCTTC. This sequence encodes CASSELRLVGYTF.

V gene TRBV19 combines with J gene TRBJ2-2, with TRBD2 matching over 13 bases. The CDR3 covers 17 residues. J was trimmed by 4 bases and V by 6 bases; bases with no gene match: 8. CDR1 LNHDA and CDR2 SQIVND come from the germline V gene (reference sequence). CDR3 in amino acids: CASSKTSGGLGTGELFF. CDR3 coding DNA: TGTGCCAGTAGCAAGACTAGCGGGGGGCTTGGCACCGGGGAGCTGTTTTTT.

The CDR3 DNA reads as TGTGCCAGCAGCTTAGGCTTTCGCACAGCTTTCTCCTACGAGCAGTACTTC. Protein: CASSLGFRTAFSYEQYF. The chain joins TRBV7-2 to TRBJ2-7; D unclear. CDR1 is SGHTA, CDR2 FQGNSA, per germline. Deletions cut 1 base from V and 0 bases from J, with 16 bases between. This CDR3 spans 17 amino acids. Together with reference TRBV7-2 and TRBJ2-7, the CDR3 gives the full variable domain: GAGVSQSPSNKVTEKGKDVELRCDPISGHTALYWYRQSLGQGLEFLIYFQGNSAPDKSGLPSDRFSAERTGGSVSTLTIQRTQQEDSAVYLCASSLGFRTAFSYEQYFGPGTRLTVT.

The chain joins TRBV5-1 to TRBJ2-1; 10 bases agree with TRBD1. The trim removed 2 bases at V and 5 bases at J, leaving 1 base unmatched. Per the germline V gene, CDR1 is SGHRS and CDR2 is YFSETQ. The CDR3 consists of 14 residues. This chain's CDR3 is CASSFGTGDNEQFF. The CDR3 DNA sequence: TGCGCCAGCAGCTTTGGGACAGGGGACAATGAGCAGTTCTTC.

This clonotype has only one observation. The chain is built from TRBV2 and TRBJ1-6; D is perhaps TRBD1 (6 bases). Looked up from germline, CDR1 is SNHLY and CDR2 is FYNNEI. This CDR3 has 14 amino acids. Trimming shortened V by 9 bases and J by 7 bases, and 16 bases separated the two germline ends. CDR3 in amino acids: CASTLGQRNSPLHF. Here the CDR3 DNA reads TGTGCCAGTACTCTCGGACAGAGGAATTCACCCCTCCACTTT.

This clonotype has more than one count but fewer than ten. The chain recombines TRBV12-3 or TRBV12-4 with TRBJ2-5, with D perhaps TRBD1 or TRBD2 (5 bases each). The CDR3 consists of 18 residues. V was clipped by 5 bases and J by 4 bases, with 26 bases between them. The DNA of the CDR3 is TGTGCCAGCAGTCCCGACCTTGGACCCGGGACGGATTTAGAGACCCAGTACTTC. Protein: CASSPDLGPGTDLETQYF.

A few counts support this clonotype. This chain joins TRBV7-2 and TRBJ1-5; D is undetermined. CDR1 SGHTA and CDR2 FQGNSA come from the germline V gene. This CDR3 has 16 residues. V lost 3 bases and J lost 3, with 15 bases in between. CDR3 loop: CASSFSVTASNQPQHF. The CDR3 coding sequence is TGTGCCAGCAGCTTTTCGGTAACCGCCTCCAATCAGCCCCAGCATTTT.

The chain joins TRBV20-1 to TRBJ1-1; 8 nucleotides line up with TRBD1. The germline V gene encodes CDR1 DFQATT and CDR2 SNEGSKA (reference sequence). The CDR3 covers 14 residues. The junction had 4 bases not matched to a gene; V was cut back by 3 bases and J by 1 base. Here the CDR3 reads CSASRQGSNTEAFF. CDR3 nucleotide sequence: TGCAGTGCTAGCCGACAGGGGTCGAACACTGAAGCTTTCTTT.

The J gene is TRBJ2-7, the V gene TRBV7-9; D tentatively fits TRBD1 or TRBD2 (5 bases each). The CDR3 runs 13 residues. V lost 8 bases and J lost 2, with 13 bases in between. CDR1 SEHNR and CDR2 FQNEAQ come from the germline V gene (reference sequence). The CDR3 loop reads CASGAGAAYEQYF. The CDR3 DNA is TGTGCCAGCGGGGCCGGGGCTGCCTACGAGCAGTACTTC. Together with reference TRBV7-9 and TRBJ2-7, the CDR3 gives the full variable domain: DTGVSQNPRHKITKRGQNVTFRCDPISEHNRLYWYRQTLGQGPEFLTYFQNEAQLEKSRLLSDRFSAERPKGSFSTLEIQRTEQGDSAMYLCASGAGAAYEQYFGPGTRLTVT.